This is a list of T cell receptor beta chains from one sample in a study of blood T cell repertoires in COVID-19. TCRdb's table, derived via immunoSEQ multiplex PCR, lists solely in-frame clones and lacks some. The sample lists about 190,000 clones, around nine tenths seen once, with 1.1% in the top ten. The source material was peripheral blood. These receptor sequences come from a man younger than 45 with acute or convalescent COVID-19. CDR3s include the opening cysteine and the closing phenylalanine or tryptophan. A D gene is named only where the DNA matches it firmly. Expanded clones are given a class, and other clones once, few, many or no size at all.

>NA|NA|TRBJ2-3|TRBV30
CAWRESGVTDTQYF
TGTGCCTGGAGAGAGTCAGGGGTTACAGATACGCAGTATTTT
>NA|NA|TRBJ1-2|TRBV3-1/TRBV3-2
CASSHLRANYGYTF
TGTGCCAGCAGCCATTTACGGGCTAACTATGGCTACACCTTC
>NA|NA|TRBJ2-7|TRBV29-1
CSVEDSRDEQYF
TGCAGCGTTGAAGATAGCCGGGACGAGCAGTACTTC
>NA|NA|TRBJ1-1|TRBV5-6
CASSGGQAINITEAFF
TGTGCCAGCAGCGGCGGACAAGCAATTAATATCACTGAAGCTTTCTTT
>NA|NA|TRBJ2-3|TRBV5-6
CASSLEVSGTDTQYF
TGTGCCAGCAGCTTGGAGGTTAGCGGCACAGATACGCAGTATTTT
>TRBD1|NA|TRBJ1-3|TRBV6-5
CASRPGQGPGNTIYF
TGTGCCAGTCGACCGGGACAGGGTCCTGGAAACACCATATATTTT
>TRBD1|NA|TRBJ1-2|TRBV27
CASSFLSTGRTYGYTF
TGTGCCAGCAGTTTCCTATCGACAGGGAGGACCTATGGCTACACCTTC
>TRBD1|NA|TRBJ2-7|TRBV28
CAVTRDSYSYEQYF
TGTGCCGTAACCCGGGACAGCTACTCCTACGAGCAGTACTTC
>TRBD2|NA|TRBJ2-3|TRBV27
CAKIAGLADTQYF
TGTGCCAAAATAGCGGGTCTGGCGGATACGCAGTATTTT
>NA|NA|TRBJ1-6|TRBV28
CASSTGLQSPLHF
TGTGCCAGCAGTACAGGGCTTCAATCACCCCTCCACTTT
>TRBD2|NA|TRBJ2-7|TRBV7-9
CASSFTSGLAGGEQYF
TGTGCCAGCAGCTTCACCTCGGGACTAGCGGGGGGGGAGCAGTACTTC
>TRBD2|NA|TRBJ2-3|TRBV5-8
CASSPGLAASTDTQYF
TGTGCCAGCAGCCCTGGGCTAGCGGCTAGCACAGATACGCAGTATTTT
>NA|NA|TRBJ1-1|TRBV19
CASSHRGGAGEAFF
TGTGCCAGTAGCCACCGAGGCGGGGCGGGAGAAGCTTTCTTT
>NA|NA|TRBJ2-1|TRBV10-1
CASSESLHEQFF
TGCGCCAGCAGTGAAAGCCTCCATGAGCAGTTCTTC
>TRBD2|NA|TRBJ2-2|TRBV7-3
CASSLFSGAGELFF
TGTGCCAGCAGCTTATTCAGCGGGGCCGGGGAGCTGTTTTTT
>NA|NA|TRBJ1-3|TRBV6-5
CASSQTGNGNTIYF
TGTGCCAGCAGCCAAACAGGGAACGGAAACACCATATATTTT
>NA|NA|TRBJ1-1|TRBV5-8
CASSPAGAIVAFF
TGTGCCAGCAGCCCGGCGGGGGCGATTGTAGCTTTCTTT
>NA|NA|TRBJ2-7|TRBV7-3
CASSSLAGLFTYEQYF
TGTGCCAGCAGCTCATTGGCGGGCTTATTTACCTACGAGCAGTACTTC
>NA|NA|TRBJ1-1|TRBV29-1
CSVGHMNTEAFF
TGCAGCGTGGGACATATGAACACTGAAGCTTTCTTT
>TRBD2|NA|TRBJ2-5|TRBV6-1
CASSELRAGGPSETQYF
TGTGCCAGCAGTGAACTTCGAGCGGGAGGGCCCTCGGAGACCCAGTACTTC
>NA|once|TRBJ2-5|TRBV24-1
CATSAGGETQYF
TGTGCCACCAGTGCAGGGGGGGAGACCCAGTACTTC
>TRBD1|NA|TRBJ2-1|TRBV11-3
CASSLDRGTYNEQFF
TGTGCCAGCAGCTTGGACAGGGGAACCTACAATGAGCAGTTCTTC
>TRBD1|NA|TRBJ1-2|TRBV5-1
CASSPGQANYGYTF
TGCGCCAGCAGCCCAGGACAGGCTAACTATGGCTACACCTTC
>NA|NA|TRBJ2-1|TRBV11-2
CASSLNPGAGRNNEQFF
TGTGCCAGCTCCCTCAACCCCGGGGCGGGAAGAAACAATGAGCAGTTCTTC
>NA|NA|TRBJ2-3|TRBV10-1
CATLLDSLGTDTQYF
TGCGCCACCCTCCTGGACAGCCTCGGCACAGATACGCAGTATTTT
>TRBD1|NA|TRBJ2-3|TRBV7-9
CASSLGGGQSTDTQYF
TGTGCCAGCAGCCTGGGTGGGGGACAGAGCACAGATACGCAGTATTTT
>TRBD1|NA|TRBJ2-7|TRBV28
CASSDSGTGAYEQYF
TGTGCCAGCAGCGACTCCGGGACAGGGGCCTACGAGCAGTACTTC
>TRBD1|NA|TRBJ2-2|TRBV7-2
CASRRQGARIGELFF
TGTGCCAGCAGACGACAGGGGGCTCGGATTGGGGAGCTGTTTTTT
>NA|NA|TRBJ2-2|TRBV20-1
CSASLWNPTGTGELFF
TGCAGTGCTAGTTTGTGGAACCCTACGGGCACCGGGGAGCTGTTTTTT
>NA|NA|TRBJ2-2|TRBV15
CATMMGGGTGELFF
TGTGCCACCATGATGGGGGGTGGCACCGGGGAGCTGTTTTTT
>NA|NA|TRBJ1-1|TRBV2
CASSDYRVLNTEAFF
TGTGCCAGCAGTGACTACAGGGTATTAAACACTGAAGCTTTCTTT
>NA|once|TRBJ1-4|TRBV19
CATHGTFNEKLFF
TGTGCCACCCACGGGACATTTAATGAAAAACTGTTTTTT
>TRBD2|NA|TRBJ2-3|TRBV18
CASSPGLATDTQYF
TGTGCCAGCTCACCTGGACTAGCTACAGATACGCAGTATTTT
>TRBD1|NA|TRBJ2-7|TRBV5-4
CASSLGQGSYEQYF
TGTGCCAGCAGCTTGGGACAGGGCTCCTACGAGCAGTACTTC
>TRBD2|NA|TRBJ2-7|TRBV9
CASSFHPHRRAGVYEQYF
TGTGCCAGCAGCTTCCACCCCCATCGACGAGCGGGGGTTTACGAGCAGTACTTC
>TRBD1|NA|TRBJ1-3|TRBV18
CASSPDRVNTIYF
TGTGCCAGCTCACCGGACAGGGTCAACACCATATATTTT